These 17 T cell receptor beta chains were sequenced from one sample in a study of cytomegalovirus exposure and HLA in healthy donors. The primer mix had 60 Vbeta and 13 Jbeta primers. Sequenced by immunoSEQ multiplex PCR; TCRdb stores in-frame clones only, minus some. The sample carries some 130,000 clones, 75% to 85% recorded once. Sequencing used PBMCs. The receptors come from a man in his forties or fifties in good health and CMV-seronegative.

The rearrangement joins TRBV19 to TRBJ2-5; no reliable D call. Trimming took 6 bases from V and 1 from J, leaving 9 bases between them. Germline V gene lookup returns CDR1 LNHDA and CDR2 SQIVND (reference sequence). The CDR3 covers 13 residues. CDR3 in DNA: TGTGCCAGTAGCACCTCGGTCCAAGAGACCCAGTACTTC. Its translation: CASSTSVQETQYF.

The chain links TRBV30 to TRBJ2-5, with TRBD2 as a possible D gene (6 bases). Per the germline V gene, CDR1 is GTSNPN and CDR2 is SVGIG (reference sequence). This CDR3 is 14 amino acids long. Deletions cut 2 bases from V and 5 bases from J, with 15 bases between. The CDR3 protein is CAWSRHVGGETQYF. CDR3 DNA sequence: TGTGCCTGGAGTCGGCATGTCGGGGGTGAGACCCAGTACTTC.

The V gene is TRBV7-2, the J gene TRBJ1-2, with 7 bases matching TRBD1. Germline V lookup: CDR1 SGHTA, CDR2 FQGNSA. This CDR3 spans 14 amino acids. The V and J ends lost 7 bases and 6 bases, in that order; junction bases with no gene match: 11. The CDR3 here is CASTKYRGFNGYTF. The CDR3 bases are TGTGCCAGCACCAAATACAGGGGTTTCAATGGCTACACCTTC.

The rearrangement uses TRBV7-2 and TRBJ1-1, with TRBD1 matching 9 bases. Losses at the gene ends were 1 base for V and 4 bases for J; bases not matched to a gene: 4. The CDR3 totals 15 residues. CDR1 and CDR2 (germline): SGHTA, FQGNSA. This CDR3 reads CASSLEGQGSTEAFF. DNA of the CDR3: TGTGCCAGCAGCTTAGAGGGACAGGGATCCACTGAAGCTTTCTTT.

The chain joins TRBV5-3 to TRBJ2-6; D is unclear. Being an ORF, TRBV5-3 has a function that is uncertain. The CDR3 has 17 amino acids. Between the trimmed V and J ends, which lost 4 bases and 0 bases, there was a span of 14 bases. The CDR3 protein is CARSPVVPTSGANVLTF. CDR3 DNA: TGTGCCAGAAGCCCGGTAGTCCCCACCTCTGGGGCCAACGTCCTGACTTTC.

J is TRBJ1-1 and V is TRBV5-1; 10 nucleotides agree with TRBD1. The CDR3 has 14 residues. V lost 5 bases and J lost 4; bases outside the gene matches: 5. Germline V gene data show CDR1 as SGHRS and CDR2 as YFSETQ. CDR3 protein: CASSTGDRGTEAFF. In DNA form, the CDR3 reads TGCGCCAGCAGTACCGGGGACAGGGGCACTGAAGCTTTCTTT.

V is TRBV14 and J is TRBJ1-2; TRBD1 aligns across 7 bases. This CDR3 spans 15 amino acids. The germline V gene has CDR1 SGHDN and CDR2 FVKESK. V was pared by 0 bases and J by 3 bases, with 4 bases of the junction left unmatched. The CDR3 is CASSQEGRGDYGYTF. The CDR3 nucleotides read TGTGCCAGCAGCCAAGAAGGCAGGGGGGACTATGGCTACACCTTC.

This clone was seen more than once but under ten times. The chain has TRBV18 and TRBJ1-4; TRBD1 agrees at 7 bases. The CDR3 is made up of 12 amino acids. CDR1 KGHSH and CDR2 LQKENI come from the germline V gene. The junction had 3 bases not matched to a gene; V was cut back by 9 bases and J by 5 bases. The chain's CDR3 is CARGQSNEKLFF. The CDR3 DNA is TGTGCCAGGGGACAGAGCAATGAAAAACTGTTTTTT. Looking up the rest from reference TRBV18 and TRBJ1-4 gives the full variable domain: NAGVMQNPRHLVRRRGQEARLRCSPMKGHSHVYWYRQLPEEGLKFMVYLQKENIIDESGMPKERFSAEFPKEGPSILRIQQVVRGDSAAYFCARGQSNEKLFFGSGTQLSVL.

This CDR3 is CASSRAGGVAYNEQFF. Here the CDR3 DNA reads TGTGCCAGTAGTAGGGCTGGGGGGGTTGCCTACAATGAGCAGTTCTTC. The chain joins TRBV19 to TRBJ2-1, with 7 bases matching TRBD2. The CDR3 extends over 16 amino acids. Unmatched junction bases numbered 8, after V lost 4 bases and J lost 2 bases. The V gene's germline CDR1 is LNHDA and CDR2 SQIVND (reference sequence).

This chain's CDR3 is CASTPTGGYEQYF. The CDR3 coding sequence is TGTGCCAGCACCCCGACAGGGGGCTACGAGCAGTACTTC. V and J are TRBV7-9 and TRBJ2-7; 9 bases map to TRBD1. The V and J ends lost 7 bases and 3 bases, in that order; junction bases with no gene match: 4. CDR1 is SEHNR, CDR2 FQNEAQ, per germline (reference sequence). This CDR3 has 13 residues.

The V gene is TRBV2, the J gene TRBJ1-1, with unresolved D. Trimming shortened V by 3 bases and J by 1 base, and 6 bases separated the two germline ends. Germline lookup yields CDR1 SNHLY and CDR2 FYNNEI. The CDR3 spans 13 residues. Written as DNA, the CDR3 is TGTGCCAGCAGTGACGGTAGGAACACTGAAGCTTTCTTT. This codes for CASSDGRNTEAFF.

In regard to this clone: At one of its ends the junction is not consistent with the germline gene, which may arise from a read error. The chain recombines TRBV23-1 with TRBJ2-7, with no clear D. TRBV23-1 counts as an open reading frame of uncertain function. This CDR3 is built from 14 residues. The CDR3 DNA reads TGCGCCAGCAATCAATCCCGGGTGGTCTACGAGCAGTACTTC. This encodes CASNQSRVVYEQYF.

V gene TRBV13 combines with J gene TRBJ1-3; unclear D gene. Trimming removed 0 bases at V and 4 bases at J, with 4 bases between. The germline V gene has CDR1 PRHDT and CDR2 FYEKMQ (reference sequence). The CDR3 is made up of 13 amino acids. CDR3: CASSLGLGNTIYF. In DNA, the CDR3 is TGTGCCAGCAGCTTAGGCCTAGGAAACACCATATATTTT.

The sample holds a few counts of this clone. The DNA for the CDR3 is TGCGCCAGCAGCCACCCGACTAGCGGGTATACGCAGTATTTT. The encoded protein is CASSHPTSGYTQYF. V usage is TRBV4-1 and J usage is TRBJ2-3, with 10 positions matching TRBD2. CDR1 is MGHRA and CDR2 is YSYEKL in the germline V gene. The junction had 4 bases not matched to a gene; V was cut back by 3 bases and J by 7 bases. CDR3 length: 14 residues.

The V and J genes are TRBV15 and TRBJ2-7; unclear D gene. V dropped 5 bases and J dropped 5 bases, with 10 bases sitting between them. Germline V gene sequence: CDR1 LNHNV, CDR2 YYDKDF (reference sequence). The CDR3 is 12 residues long. CDR3 in DNA: TGTGCCACCAGCCTCAACGCGGACGAGCAGTACTTC. Its translation: CATSLNADEQYF. The full variable domain, completed using reference TRBV15 and TRBJ2-7, is DAMVIQNPRYQVTQFGKPVTLSCSQTLNHNVMYWYQQKSSQAPKLLFHYYDKDFNNEADTPDNFQSRRPNTSFCFLDIRSPGLGDTAMYLCATSLNADEQYFGPGTRLTVT.

This clone was observed a handful of times. This sequence joins TRBV13 and TRBJ2-7; 7 positions match TRBD2. J lost 5 bases, V lost 5 bases, and 12 bases had no gene match. This CDR3 spans 15 amino acids. The germline V gene has CDR1 PRHDT and CDR2 FYEKMQ (reference sequence). CDR3 sequence (DNA): TGTGCCAGCAGCACCCGGGGAGGGGTGAGGAACGAGCAGTACTTC. The encoded protein is CASSTRGGVRNEQYF.

This clone was seen only a few times. The V gene is TRBV5-8, the J gene TRBJ1-5, with TRBD1 matching over 8 bases. After removal of 0 bases from V and 0 bases from J, the junction contained 2 bases not matched to a gene. Germline lookup yields CDR1 SGHTS and CDR2 YDEGEE. The CDR3 sequence is 16 residues long. CDR3 DNA sequence: TGTGCCAGCAGCTTGGGGACAGGGAATAGCAATCAGCCCCAGCATTTT. Translation gives CASSLGTGNSNQPQHF.